Here is one TCR beta chain with its context. Its cognate antigen is unknown. These data are taken from a study of graft-versus-host responses after intestinal transplantation. Some clones are missing from TCRdb's copy, which holds only in-frame ones; the method was immunoSEQ multiplex PCR. Among roughly 96,000 clones listed, more than 85% were seen once. The CDR3 runs to 15 residues. Losses at the gene ends were 5 bases for V and 6 bases for J; bases not matched to a gene: 11. Germline CDR1 SEHNR, CDR2 FQNEAQ (reference sequence). The TCR sequence derives from a human donor who received an intestinal transplant. Sequencing used unstimulated CD8+ T cells sorted from spleen or lymph node cells, obtained before intestinal transplant. J is TRBJ2-7 and V is TRBV7-9, with TRBD2 matching over 9 bases. CDR3 coding DNA: TGTGCCAGCAGCCCAGGGACTAGCCTGTCCGCCGAGCAGTACTTC. Amino acids: CASSPGTSLSAEQYF.